One and the same sample provided the 30 T cell receptor beta chains below, sequenced in a study of shared clonotypes between healthy human individuals (dated by TCRdb to the early 2020s). The receptor library was made with the immunoSEQ multiplex PCR assay. This immuneACCESS table, as held by TCRdb, lists in-frame sequences with V and J called but not all clones. Of the missing ones, under half trace to an unresolved V gene in checked studies; the others have no known cause. The sample has about 1.5 million clones on record, 95% to 99% of them singletons. Roughly 0.4% of the sample is held by the ten biggest clonotypes. The sequenced material came from naive CD4+ T cells sorted from blood. The sample's cell subset or site label, in plain terms: CD45RA+ positively selected. Receptors were obtained from a man under 40 in good health.

The rearrangement joins TRBV25-1 to TRBJ1-2; 8 positions match TRBD1. Looked up from germline, CDR1 is MGHDK and CDR2 is SYGVNS. V lost 6 bases, J lost 4 bases, and 4 bases stayed unmatched. CDR3 length: 13 amino acids. This CDR3 reads CASRPTGVYGYTF. CDR3 sequence (DNA): TGTGCCAGCAGGCCGACAGGGGTCTATGGCTACACCTTC.

The rearrangement uses TRBV6-1 and TRBJ2-4; 11 nucleotides match TRBD2. The length of the CDR3 is 16 residues. V dropped 2 bases and J dropped 7; count of bases not matched to a gene: 7. Germline V gene lookup returns CDR1 MNHNS and CDR2 SASEGT. CDR3 in DNA: TGTGCCAGCAGTGAATTTGGGACTAGCGGTGCGAACATTCAGTACTTC. Translating it yields CASSEFGTSGANIQYF.

The gene calls are TRBV18 and TRBJ1-1; 8 nucleotides align to TRBD1. The V gene's germline CDR1 is KGHSH and CDR2 LQKENI. V shed 3 bases and J 0 bases; nucleotides not matched to a gene: 15. The CDR3 contains 19 residues. The CDR3 sequence: CASSPLLLRTGRMNTEAFF. CDR3 DNA sequence: TGTGCCAGCTCACCTCTCTTGCTCCGGACAGGGAGGATGAACACTGAAGCTTTCTTT.

The chain is built from TRBV6-1 and TRBJ1-5, with D tentatively TRBD1 (6 bases). The CDR3 is 15 residues long. Germline assignment: CDR1 MNHNS and CDR2 SASEGT. V was trimmed by 6 bases and J by 3 bases, leaving 15 bases between them. The CDR3 DNA reads as TGTGCCAGCAGCTACCACAGGACAGACAATCAGCCCCAGCATTTT. It translates to CASSYHRTDNQPQHF.

J is TRBJ2-1 and V is TRBV12-5; no clear D gene. Germline assignment: CDR1 LGHNT and CDR2 FRNRAP. This CDR3 spans 12 amino acids. V lost 7 bases, J lost 7 bases, and 11 bases lay in between. The CDR3 loop is CASAGDGNEQFF. In DNA form, the CDR3 reads TGTGCTAGTGCCGGCGATGGAAATGAGCAGTTCTTC. The whole variable domain, filled in from reference TRBV12-5 and TRBJ2-1, reads DARVTQTPRHKVTEMGQEVTMRCQPILGHNTVFWYRQTMMQGLELLAYFRNRAPLDDSGMPKDRFSAEMPDATLATLKIQPSEPRDSAVYFCASAGDGNEQFFGPGTRLTVL.

CDR3: CAISESRADTQYF. CDR3 DNA sequence: TGTGCCATCAGTGAGTCGCGGGCAGATACGCAGTATTTT. The chain has TRBV10-3 and TRBJ2-3, with D possibly matching TRBD2 (5 bases). Germline V gene lookup returns CDR1 ENHRY and CDR2 SYGVKD. The CDR3 consists of 13 residues. The V end was cut by 0 bases, the J end by 4 bases, with 5 bases between.

The chain employs TRBV6-5 and TRBJ2-1; TRBD2 matches 7 bases. The CDR3 runs to 16 residues. J gave up 9 bases and V 0 bases, and 11 bases lay outside the gene matches. The germline CDR1 and CDR2 sequences are MNHEY and SVGAGI. The CDR3 DNA follows: TGTGCCAGCAGTTACTCTAGCGGGCGGGTACAACGTGAGCAGTTCTTC. This translates into CASSYSSGRVQREQFF.

This rearrangement joins TRBV5-8 to TRBJ1-1; 8 nucleotides agree with TRBD1. Germline V gene sequence: CDR1 SGHTS, CDR2 YDEGEE. The CDR3 is 17 residues long. The ends lost 4 bases at V and 0 bases at J; junction bases unmatched: 11. The CDR3 DNA reads TGTGCCAGCAGCCCCTTACGGACAGGGCTGATGAACACTGAAGCTTTCTTT. Its protein product is CASSPLRTGLMNTEAFF.

The chain combines TRBV5-5 with TRBJ2-3; 10 positions match TRBD2. The CDR3 is made up of 18 amino acids. V shed 4 bases and J 0 bases; nucleotides not matched to a gene: 11. In germline, CDR1 is SGHKS, CDR2 YYEKEE (reference sequence). The CDR3 coding sequence is TGTGCCAGCAGCACACTAGCGGGGCCCCCCCCTAGCACAGATACGCAGTATTTT. This translates into CASSTLAGPPPSTDTQYF. The complete variable domain, with remaining parts taken from reference TRBV5-5 and TRBJ2-3, reads DAGVTQSPTHLIKTRGQQVTLRCSPISGHKSVSWYQQVLGQGPQFIFQYYEKEERGRGNFPDRFSARQFPNYSSELNVNALLLGDSALYLCASSTLAGPPPSTDTQYFGPGTRLTVL.

This chain links TRBV5-1 with TRBJ2-3, with 8 bases matching TRBD2. Germline V gene sequence: CDR1 SGHRS, CDR2 YFSETQ. V gave up 3 bases and J gave up 4 bases; unmatched junction bases: 10. The CDR3 consists of 16 residues. The CDR3 reads CASSSWGSGTSDTQYF. Written as DNA, the CDR3 is TGCGCCAGCAGCTCCTGGGGTAGCGGGACTTCAGATACGCAGTATTTT.

This chain connects TRBV5-1 to TRBJ2-2; tentatively, D is TRBD1 (5 bases). CDR1 is SGHRS and CDR2 is YFSETQ in the germline V gene. Trimming took off 4 bases at V and 6 bases at J, with 10 bases between the two ends. The CDR3 is 13 residues long. CDR3: CASSAQGAGELFF. CDR3 DNA: TGCGCCAGCAGCGCCCAAGGGGCCGGGGAGCTGTTTTTT.

As to this clone: The identical CDR3 is also encoded by other nucleotide sequences in the sample. The chain is built from TRBV5-1 and TRBJ2-1; D might be TRBD2 (5 bases). Germline CDR1 SGHRS, CDR2 YFSETQ. The V end was cut by 0 bases, the J end by 6 bases, with 7 bases between. The CDR3 totals 13 residues. CDR3 region: CASSLGLANEQFF. CDR3 nucleotides: TGCGCCAGCAGCTTGGGGCTAGCCAATGAGCAGTTCTTC.

The rearrangement uses TRBV28 and TRBJ2-7, with 11 bases matching TRBD1. Germline V gene sequence: CDR1 MDHEN, CDR2 SYDVKM. The CDR3 totals 13 residues. The V and J ends lost 8 bases and 5 bases, in that order; junction bases with no gene match: 5. CDR3 amino acids: CASGTGGGDEQYF. CDR3 nucleotide sequence: TGTGCCAGCGGGACAGGGGGAGGAGACGAGCAGTACTTC.

This clone appeared a single time. V is TRBV27 and J is TRBJ2-1; 7 bases agree with TRBD2. In germline, CDR1 is MNHEY, CDR2 SMNVEV (reference sequence). Germline trimming cut 2 bases from V and 7 bases from J; bases unmatched to any gene: 11. This CDR3 region has 16 residues. The CDR3 is CASSLAGELLWNEQFF. DNA of the CDR3: TGTGCCAGCAGTTTAGCGGGAGAGTTACTTTGGAATGAGCAGTTCTTC.

Note on this clone: Other DNA sequences in this sample translate to the same CDR3. This chain links TRBV5-1 with TRBJ2-5; TRBD1 agrees at 9 bases. This CDR3 spans 13 amino acids. Germline lookup yields CDR1 SGHRS and CDR2 YFSETQ. Losses at the gene ends were 4 bases for V and 5 bases for J; bases not matched to a gene: 3. CDR3 protein: CASSPGQGETQYF. The DNA of the CDR3 is TGCGCCAGCAGCCCAGGACAGGGGGAGACCCAGTACTTC.

This chain joins TRBV27 and TRBJ1-1, with 8 nucleotides matching TRBD1. Germline CDR1 reads MNHEY; CDR2 reads SMNVEV (reference sequence). The CDR3 runs 16 residues. The trim removed 5 bases at V and 1 base at J, leaving 9 bases unmatched. CDR3: CASSTAQGARNTEAFF. The DNA for the CDR3 is TGTGCCAGCAGTACCGCGCAGGGGGCGAGGAACACTGAAGCTTTCTTT.

The J gene is TRBJ2-1, the V gene TRBV6-4; D is tentatively TRBD1 or TRBD2 (5 bases each). V was clipped by 8 bases and J by 6 bases, with 14 bases between them. CDR1 is MRHNA, CDR2 SNTAGT, per germline. The CDR3 runs 13 residues. The CDR3 reads CASSRDLSNEQFF. The CDR3, as DNA: TGTGCCAGCTCCCGGGACCTAAGCAATGAGCAGTTCTTC.

This chain links TRBV12-5 with TRBJ2-1, with TRBD2 matching over 7 bases. CDR3 size: 16 residues. CDR1 is LGHNT and CDR2 is FRNRAP in the germline V gene. Germline trimming cut 3 bases from V and 3 bases from J; bases unmatched to any gene: 8. The DNA for the CDR3 is TGTGCTAGTGGTTTCTGGGGCGGGAGCAGCTACAATGAGCAGTTCTTC. Its protein product is CASGFWGGSSYNEQFF.

The chain joins TRBV6-5 to TRBJ1-1, with D unresolved. There are 12 residues in the CDR3. Trimming shortened V by 2 bases and J by 7 bases, and 8 bases separated the two germline ends. Germline V CDR1 and CDR2: MNHEY, SVGAGI. The CDR3 DNA sequence: TGTGCCAGCAGTTACCCCGACGGTGAAGCTTTCTTT. Protein sequence: CASSYPDGEAFF.

This clone was picked up one time. The CDR3 loop is CASSILSRGIGELFF. Here the CDR3 DNA reads TGTGCCAGTAGTATCCTAAGCAGGGGAATCGGGGAGCTGTTTTTT. The chain combines TRBV19 with TRBJ2-2; D perhaps matches TRBD1 (6 bases). The length of the CDR3 is 15 residues. Germline V lookup: CDR1 LNHDA, CDR2 SQIVND (reference sequence). Trimming shortened V by 3 bases and J by 7 bases, and 15 bases separated the two germline ends.

J is TRBJ2-7 and V is TRBV5-4; 11 bases agree with TRBD2. The CDR3 is 15 residues long. Germline CDR1 SGHNT, CDR2 YYREEE (reference sequence). V lost 2 bases, J lost 3 bases, and 4 bases stayed unmatched. The CDR3 coding sequence is TGTGCCAGCAGCTTTACTAGCGGGAGTGGCTACGAGCAGTACTTC. Protein sequence: CASSFTSGSGYEQYF. The entire variable domain, with the rest obtained from reference TRBV5-4 and TRBJ2-7, is as follows: ETGVTQSPTHLIKTRGQQVTLRCSSQSGHNTVSWYQQALGQGPQFIFQYYREEENGRGNFPPRFSGLQFPNYSSELNVNALELDDSALYLCASSFTSGSGYEQYFGPGTRLTVT.

This clone occurred once. J is TRBJ1-4 and V is TRBV19; 10 bases agree with TRBD1. CDR3 size: 14 residues. The V gene end was trimmed by 6 bases and the J gene end by 8 bases; junction bases not matched to a gene: 6. Germline V lookup: CDR1 LNHDA, CDR2 SQIVND (reference sequence). As DNA, the CDR3 is TGTGCCAGTAGCGAGACAGGGGGCTTAGAAAAACTGTTTTTT. It is translated as CASSETGGLEKLFF.

The chain combines TRBV27 with TRBJ2-2; D not resolved. The CDR3 is 16 amino acids. Germline V gene sequence: CDR1 MNHEY, CDR2 SMNVEV (reference sequence). V dropped 7 bases and J dropped 6 bases, with 21 bases sitting between them. CDR3 nucleotide sequence: TGTGCCAGCACTCAAAAGGGTAATCTCTGGTCCGGGGAGCTGTTTTTT. Translation gives CASTQKGNLWSGELFF.

The chain is built from TRBV4-3 and TRBJ2-7; 10 nucleotides agree with TRBD2. The CDR3 sequence is 15 residues long. Germline lookup yields CDR1 LGHNA and CDR2 YSLEER. The V segment lost 2 bases and the J segment 2 bases; nucleotides outside the gene matches: 3. CDR3 loop: CASSQTSGVAYEQYF. The CDR3 DNA sequence: TGCGCCAGCAGCCAAACTAGCGGGGTCGCCTACGAGCAGTACTTC.

The chain couples TRBV5-6 to TRBJ2-5; the match to TRBD1 covers 8 bases. The CDR3 covers 14 residues. The V and J ends lost 4 bases and 4 bases, in that order; junction bases with no gene match: 6. Germline V lookup: CDR1 SGHDT, CDR2 YYEEEE. The CDR3 loop is CASSIRDRIETQYF. CDR3 DNA sequence: TGTGCCAGCAGCATACGGGACAGGATAGAGACCCAGTACTTC. The full variable domain, completed using reference TRBV5-6 and TRBJ2-5, is DAGVTQSPTHLIKTRGQQVTLRCSPKSGHDTVSWYQQALGQGPQFIFQYYEEEERQRGNFPDRFSGHQFPNYSSELNVNALLLGDSALYLCASSIRDRIETQYFGPGTRLLVL.

This chain uses TRBV10-3 with TRBJ2-3; TRBD2 aligns across 11 bases. This CDR3 has 14 residues. V dropped 6 bases and J dropped 6; count of bases not matched to a gene: 5. CDR1 and CDR2 from the germline V gene are ENHRY and SYGVKD. The CDR3 region has the DNA TGTGCCATCAGGCGGGGGACTAGCGGTGATACGCAGTATTTT. Protein product: CAIRRGTSGDTQYF.

The chain combines TRBV25-1 with TRBJ2-7; no clear D gene. V lost 6 bases, J lost 7 bases, and 16 bases lay in between. CDR3 length: 13 residues. CDR1 is MGHDK, CDR2 SYGVNS, per germline. CDR3 in DNA: TGTGCCAGCAGCTCCCCTACTTTTGGGGAGCAGTACTTC. Encoded protein: CASSSPTFGEQYF.

The chain links TRBV9 to TRBJ2-5, with TRBD1 as a possible D gene (6 bases). Trimming left V 5 bases short and J 3 bases short, with 17 bases between. The CDR3 has 15 amino acids. Germline CDR1 reads SGDLS; CDR2 reads YYNGEE. CDR3 residues: CASSSSQTGEETQYF. In DNA, the CDR3 is TGTGCCAGCAGTTCTTCCCAGACAGGCGAAGAGACCCAGTACTTC.

The chain has TRBV30 and TRBJ2-1, with TRBD2 identical over 13 bases. V lost 5 bases, J lost 7 bases, and 8 bases stayed unmatched. In germline, CDR1 is GTSNPN, CDR2 SVGIG (reference sequence). This CDR3 comprises 15 residues. CDR3 nucleotides: TGTGCCTGGGGTAAAGGACTAGCGGGAGTTAATGAGCAGTTCTTC. The encoded protein is CAWGKGLAGVNEQFF.

The chain employs TRBV28 and TRBJ1-4; D unclear. CDR1 is MDHEN, CDR2 SYDVKM, per germline. The CDR3 contains 13 residues. Between the trimmed V and J ends, which lost 8 bases and 0 bases, there was a span of 7 bases. The CDR3 coding sequence is TGTGCCAGCTCCGGAGCAACTAATGAAAAACTGTTTTTT. Protein: CASSGATNEKLFF.